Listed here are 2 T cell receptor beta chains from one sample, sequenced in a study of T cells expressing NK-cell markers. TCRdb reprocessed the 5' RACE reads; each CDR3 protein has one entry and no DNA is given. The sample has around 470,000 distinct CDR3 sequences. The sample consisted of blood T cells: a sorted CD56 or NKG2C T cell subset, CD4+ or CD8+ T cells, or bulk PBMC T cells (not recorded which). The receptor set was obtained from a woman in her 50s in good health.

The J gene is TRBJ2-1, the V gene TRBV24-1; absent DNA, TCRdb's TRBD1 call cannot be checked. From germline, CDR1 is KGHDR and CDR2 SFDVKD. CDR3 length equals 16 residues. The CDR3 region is CATSDVRDPGYSEQFF.

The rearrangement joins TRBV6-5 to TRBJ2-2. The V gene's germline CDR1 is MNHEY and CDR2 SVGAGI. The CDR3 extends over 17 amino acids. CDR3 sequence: CASSYYWQDVNTGELFF.